Following are 7 T cell receptor beta chains from one sample sequenced in a study of T cell responses to AZD1222 COVID-19 vaccine. Assay: immunoSEQ multiplex PCR; the TCRdb copy retains only in-frame clones and omits some. The sample shows roughly 180,000 clones, approximately 90% of them seen only once. Sequencing was performed on peripheral blood, taken 28 days after the second AZD1222 dose. The receptors were sampled from an adult who received the AZD1222 COVID-19 vaccine.

The V call is TRBV30, the J call TRBJ2-7, with D possibly matching TRBD1 (6 bases). The V end was cut by 2 bases, the J end by 1 base, with 15 bases between. Germline V CDR1 and CDR2: GTSNPN, SVGIG (reference sequence). The CDR3 extends over 15 amino acids. The CDR3 bases are TGTGCCTGGAGTCCTGGGACACTCTCTTCCTACGAGCAGTACTTC. As protein: CAWSPGTLSSYEQYF.

This chain uses TRBV6-6 with TRBJ2-2; no reliable D call. V gave up 0 bases and J gave up 2 bases, with 4 bases separating them. The CDR3 consists of 14 residues. Germline V gene lookup returns CDR1 MNHNY and CDR2 SVGAGI (reference sequence). The CDR3 reads CASSYSGNTGELFF. As DNA, the CDR3 is TGTGCCAGCAGTTACTCGGGAAACACCGGGGAGCTGTTTTTT.

The chain is built from TRBV5-6 and TRBJ2-7; TRBD1 matches at 9 bases. The CDR3 consists of 14 residues. The germline V gene encodes CDR1 SGHDT and CDR2 YYEEEE. The V gene end was trimmed by 2 bases and the J gene end by 2 bases; junction bases not matched to a gene: 2. The CDR3 here is CASSFGQGPYEQYF. In nucleotides, the CDR3 is TGTGCCAGCAGCTTTGGACAGGGGCCCTACGAGCAGTACTTC.

CDR3 sequence reads: CASSAAWTGWVEKLFF. DNA of the CDR3: TGTGCCAGCAGTGCGGCCTGGACAGGGTGGGTTGAAAAACTGTTTTTT. The V call is TRBV6-1, the J call TRBJ1-4; 8 positions agree with TRBD1. Germline V CDR1 and CDR2: MNHNS, SASEGT. Losses at the gene ends were 4 bases for V and 7 bases for J; bases not matched to a gene: 11. The CDR3 extends over 16 amino acids.

The chain links TRBV19 to TRBJ2-5, with D perhaps being TRBD1 or TRBD2 (5 bases each). Germline values: CDR1 LNHDA, CDR2 SQIVND (reference sequence). Deletions cut 6 bases from V and 0 bases from J, with 17 bases between. This CDR3 contains 16 residues. The CDR3 protein is CASRGPGYSDQETQYF. Written as DNA, the CDR3 is TGTGCCAGTAGGGGACCAGGGTATTCGGACCAAGAGACCCAGTACTTC. The whole variable domain, filled in from reference TRBV19 and TRBJ2-5, reads DGGITQSPKYLFRKEGQNVTLSCEQNLNHDAMYWYRQDPGQGLRLIYYSQIVNDFQKGDIAEGYSVSREKKESFPLTVTSAQKNPTAFYLCASRGPGYSDQETQYFGPGTRLLVL.

The J gene is TRBJ2-5, the V gene TRBV5-8; no reliable D call. Looked up from germline, CDR1 is SGHTS and CDR2 is YDEGEE. CDR3 size: 12 residues. The ends were cut back, 4 bases at V and 5 bases at J, with 9 bases in the middle. DNA for the CDR3: TGTGCCAGCAGCCAGAACCTGGAGACCCAGTACTTC. Translated, it gives CASSQNLETQYF.

The rearrangement links TRBV24-1 to TRBJ2-5; 7 positions match TRBD1. Germline V gene data show CDR1 as KGHDR and CDR2 as SFDVKD. The CDR3 extends over 14 amino acids. The junction had 8 bases not matched to a gene; V was cut back by 4 bases and J by 7 bases. The DNA for the CDR3 is TGTGCCACCAGTGAATCGACAGGGCATGTGACCCAGTACTTC. Its protein product is CATSESTGHVTQYF.